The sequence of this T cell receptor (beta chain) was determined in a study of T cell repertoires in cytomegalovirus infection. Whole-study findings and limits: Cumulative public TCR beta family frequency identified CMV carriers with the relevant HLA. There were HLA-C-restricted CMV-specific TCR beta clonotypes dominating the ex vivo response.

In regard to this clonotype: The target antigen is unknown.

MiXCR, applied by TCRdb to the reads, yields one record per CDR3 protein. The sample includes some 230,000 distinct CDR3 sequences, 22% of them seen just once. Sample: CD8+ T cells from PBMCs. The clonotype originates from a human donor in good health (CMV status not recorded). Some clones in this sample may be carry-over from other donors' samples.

CDR3: CASSFDTGELFF. For the CDR3, the DNA is TGTGCCAGCAGTTTTGACACCGGGGAGCTGTTTTTT. The rearrangement uses TRBV12-3 or TRBV12-4 and TRBJ2-2; D not certain. The germline V and J ends were trimmed by 3 bases and 3 bases, with 2 bases remaining between them. This CDR3 has 12 residues.